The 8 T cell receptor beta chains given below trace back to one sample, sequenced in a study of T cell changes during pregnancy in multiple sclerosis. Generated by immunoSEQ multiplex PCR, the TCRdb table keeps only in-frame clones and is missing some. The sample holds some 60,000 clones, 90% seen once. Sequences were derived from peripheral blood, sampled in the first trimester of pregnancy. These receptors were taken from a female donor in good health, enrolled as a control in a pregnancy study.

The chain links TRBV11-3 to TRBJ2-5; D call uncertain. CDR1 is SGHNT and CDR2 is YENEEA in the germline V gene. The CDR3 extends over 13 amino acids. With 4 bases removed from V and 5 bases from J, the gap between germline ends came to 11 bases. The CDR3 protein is CASSWRPGETQYF. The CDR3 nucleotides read TGTGCCAGCAGCTGGCGGCCTGGGGAGACCCAGTACTTC. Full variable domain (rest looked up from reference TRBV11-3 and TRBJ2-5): EAGVVQSPRYKIIEKKQPVAFWCNPISGHNTLYWYLQNLGQGPELLIRYENEEAVDDSQLPKDRFSAERLKGVDSTLKIQPAELGDSAVYLCASSWRPGETQYFGPGTRLLVL.

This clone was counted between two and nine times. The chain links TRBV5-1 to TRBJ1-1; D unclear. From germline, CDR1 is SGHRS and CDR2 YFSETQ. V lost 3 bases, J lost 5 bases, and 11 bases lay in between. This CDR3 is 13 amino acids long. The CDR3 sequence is CASSYGGDTEAFF. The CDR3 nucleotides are TGCGCCAGCAGCTATGGCGGAGATACTGAAGCTTTCTTT.

The CDR3 region is CASSLVQIPRELFF. CDR3 sequence (DNA): TGTGCCAGCAGCTTAGTACAGATCCCCCGGGAGCTGTTTTTT. This chain joins TRBV11-2 and TRBJ2-2; no reliable D call. Trimming cost V 1 base and J 9 bases, with 12 bases left between them. The germline V gene encodes CDR1 SGHAT and CDR2 FQNNGV. This CDR3 is 14 amino acids long.

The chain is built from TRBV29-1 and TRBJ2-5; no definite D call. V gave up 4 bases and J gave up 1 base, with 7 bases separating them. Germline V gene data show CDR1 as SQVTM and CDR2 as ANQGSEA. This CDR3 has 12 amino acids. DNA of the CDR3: TGCAGCGTTGGTAGCCCCCAAGAGACCCAGTACTTC. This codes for CSVGSPQETQYF. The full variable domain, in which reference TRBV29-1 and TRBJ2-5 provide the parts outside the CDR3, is SAVISQKPSRDICQRGTSLTIQCQVDSQVTMMFWYRQQPGQSLTLIATANQGSEATYESGFVIDKFPISRPNLTFSTLTVSNMSPEDSSIYLCSVGSPQETQYFGPGTRLLVL.

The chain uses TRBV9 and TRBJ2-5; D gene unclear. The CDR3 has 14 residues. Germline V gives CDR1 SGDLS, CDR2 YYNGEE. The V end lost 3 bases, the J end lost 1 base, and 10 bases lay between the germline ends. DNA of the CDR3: TGTGCCAGCAGCGGAGGTCTCTCCCAAGAGACCCAGTACTTC. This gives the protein CASSGGLSQETQYF. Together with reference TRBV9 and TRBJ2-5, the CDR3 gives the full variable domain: DSGVTQTPKHLITATGQRVTLRCSPRSGDLSVYWYQQSLDQGLQFLIQYYNGEERAKGNILERFSAQQFPDLHSELNLSSLELGDSALYFCASSGGLSQETQYFGPGTRLLVL.

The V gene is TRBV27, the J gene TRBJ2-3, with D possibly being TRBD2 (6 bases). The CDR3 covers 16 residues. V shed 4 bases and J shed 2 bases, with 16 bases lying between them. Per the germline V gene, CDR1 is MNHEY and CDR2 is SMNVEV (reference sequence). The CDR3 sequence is CASSSSGTLLTDTQYF. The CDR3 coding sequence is TGTGCCAGCAGTTCCTCTGGGACTCTCCTCACAGATACGCAGTATTTT.

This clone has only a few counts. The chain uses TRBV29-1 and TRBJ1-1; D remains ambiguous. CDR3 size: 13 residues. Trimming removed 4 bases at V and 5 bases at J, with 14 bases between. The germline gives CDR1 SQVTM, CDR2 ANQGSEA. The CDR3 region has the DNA TGCAGCGTTGGGAGGGCGGCTTGGACTGAAGCTTTCTTT. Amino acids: CSVGRAAWTEAFF.

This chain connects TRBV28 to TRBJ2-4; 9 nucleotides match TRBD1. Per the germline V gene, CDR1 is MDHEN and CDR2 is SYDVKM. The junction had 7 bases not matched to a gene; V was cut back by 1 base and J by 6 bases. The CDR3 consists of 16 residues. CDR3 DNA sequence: TGTGCCAGCAGTTTATTTGGGACAGGGATCGGAAACATTCAGTACTTC. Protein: CASSLFGTGIGNIQYF.